The T cell receptor (beta chain) under discussion was sequenced for a study of T cell repertoires in cytomegalovirus infection. TCRdb re-derived calls from the reads in MiXCR, one entry per CDR3 protein. The sample has some 940,000 distinct CDR3 sequences, around 30% seen once; the top ten hold around 15%. This clonotype was found many times. Its specificity is not known. The ends were cut back, 5 bases at V and 3 bases at J, with 19 bases in the middle. CDR1 is SEHNR, CDR2 FQNEAQ, per germline (reference sequence). This CDR3 has 16 amino acids. Specimen: cultured CD8+ T cells from PBMCs, collected from culture after CMV antigen stimulation. This sequence originates from a human donor in good health (CMV status not recorded). Some clones in this sample may be carry-over from other donors' samples. This chain joins TRBV7-9 and TRBJ1-1; the D gene is possibly TRBD1 (5 bases). This CDR3 reads CASSPKGALGDTEAFF. The CDR3 nucleotides read TGTGCCAGCAGCCCGAAAGGGGCCCTTGGTGACACTGAAGCTTTCTTT. Filled out from reference TRBV7-9 and TRBJ1-1, the complete variable domain reads DTGVSQNPRHKITKRGQNVTFRCDPISEHNRLYWYRQTLGQGPEFLTYFQNEAQLEKSRLLSDRFSAERPKGSFSTLEIQRTEQGDSAMYLCASSPKGALGDTEAFFGQGTRLTVV.